One and the same sample provided the 18 T cell receptor beta chains below, sequenced in a study of graft-versus-host responses after intestinal transplantation. Clones were sequenced by immunoSEQ multiplex PCR, and TCRdb holds only the in-frame ones, with some missing. The table lists 2,000 or so clones, 85% to 90% of them singletons. Once graft tissue had been processed, intraepithelial and lamina propria lymphocytes were released. This specimen was ileum tissue, taken about 70 days after transplant. All receptors come from a human patient who received an intestinal transplant, so some T cells may come from the graft donor.

V gene TRBV7-9 combines with J gene TRBJ2-7; D is undetermined. Germline CDR1 SEHNR, CDR2 FQNEAQ (reference sequence). Trimming took off 7 bases at V and 2 bases at J, with 12 bases between the two ends. The CDR3 totals 13 residues. The CDR3 sequence: CASTFINTYEQYF. CDR3 sequence (DNA): TGTGCCAGCACCTTCATCAATACCTACGAGCAGTACTTC.

The V call is TRBV11-2, the J call TRBJ2-3, with D perhaps TRBD1 (6 bases). The CDR3 spans 15 residues. Trimming pared 1 base from V and 2 bases from J, leaving 10 bases between. Germline V gene sequence: CDR1 SGHAT, CDR2 FQNNGV. The CDR3 DNA is TGTGCCAGCAGCTTAGTGGCAGGGGTCACAGATACGCAGTATTTT. This translates into CASSLVAGVTDTQYF.

This clone was found a few times. This chain links TRBV19 with TRBJ2-1, with TRBD2 as a possible D gene (5 bases). V lost 7 bases and J 8 bases, leaving 18 bases between the germline ends. CDR1 and CDR2 from the germline V gene are LNHDA and SQIVND (reference sequence). This CDR3 is built from 14 residues. CDR3 nucleotide sequence: TGTGCCAGTACCTACGGGGTGGGTGACTATGAGCAGTTCTTC. It translates to CASTYGVGDYEQFF.

The chain joins TRBV6-1 to TRBJ1-1; D may be TRBD1 (6 bases). The CDR3 loop spans 13 amino acids. Trimming left V 5 bases short and J 6 bases short, with 13 bases between. Germline V gene lookup returns CDR1 MNHNS and CDR2 SASEGT. The CDR3, as DNA: TGTGCCAGCAGTATGGTAGGGGGGCCTGAAGCTTTCTTT. Translation: CASSMVGGPEAFF.

This clone was seen just once. The CDR3 spells CASSALKGSRHSNQPQHF. The CDR3 nucleotides are TGTGCCAGTAGTGCCCTCAAAGGGAGTCGGCATAGCAATCAGCCCCAGCATTTT. V gene TRBV19 combines with J gene TRBJ1-5; no definite D call. This CDR3 spans 18 amino acids. Germline V gene data show CDR1 as LNHDA and CDR2 as SQIVND (reference sequence). V was trimmed by 5 bases and J by 0 bases, leaving 20 bases between them.

This chain links TRBV10-2 with TRBJ1-1; no firm D call. From germline, CDR1 is WSHSY and CDR2 SAAADI. Trimming left V 2 bases short and J 5 bases short, with 12 bases between. The CDR3 sequence is 14 residues long. This CDR3 reads CASSEAYSRTEAFF. DNA of the CDR3: TGCGCCAGCAGTGAGGCCTACAGCCGGACTGAAGCTTTCTTT.

The CDR3: CASSLVPSGSYNEQFF. Here the CDR3 DNA reads TGTGCCAGCAGCTTGGTCCCTAGCGGGAGTTACAATGAGCAGTTCTTC. The genes are TRBV5-6 and TRBJ2-1; 10 bases align to TRBD2. This CDR3 is built from 16 residues. Germline V gene lookup returns CDR1 SGHDT and CDR2 YYEEEE. V shed 0 bases, J shed 4 bases, and the junction held 4 bases outside the gene matches. Full variable domain (rest looked up from reference TRBV5-6 and TRBJ2-1): DAGVTQSPTHLIKTRGQQVTLRCSPKSGHDTVSWYQQALGQGPQFIFQYYEEEERQRGNFPDRFSGHQFPNYSSELNVNALLLGDSALYLCASSLVPSGSYNEQFFGPGTRLTVL.

The chain uses TRBV4-1 and TRBJ1-2; possible D gene TRBD1, 5 bases. V shed 3 bases and J shed 5 bases, with 19 bases lying between them. The germline V gene has CDR1 MGHRA and CDR2 YSYEKL. This CDR3 has 16 amino acids. In DNA, the CDR3 is TGCGCCAGCAGCCATCCTTGGAGGGGAAGTCCTTATGGCTACACCTTC. This translates into CASSHPWRGSPYGYTF.

To note about this clone: An end of the junction differs from the germline gene, which may be a read error. V usage is TRBV28 and J usage is TRBJ2-6, with D tentatively TRBD2 (7 bases). CDR1 MDHEN and CDR2 SYDVKM come from the germline V gene. The CDR3 contains 17 residues. CDR3 bases: TGTGCCCGCAGGTGGGGGGGGCGGAGCTCTGGGGCCAACGTCCTGACTTTC. It translates to CARRWGGRSSGANVLTF.

The chain carries TRBV5-1 and TRBJ2-1; maybe TRBD1 (6 bases). The CDR3 runs 11 residues. Trimming stripped 4 bases from V and 11 bases from J, with 10 bases between. The germline V gene has CDR1 SGHRS and CDR2 YFSETQ. Here the CDR3 DNA reads TGCGCCAGCAGCAATGACAGGAAGCAGTTCTTC. Its translation is CASSNDRKQFF.

The chain uses TRBV29-1 and TRBJ1-2; D remains ambiguous. CDR3 length: 12 residues. V lost 8 bases and J 9 bases, leaving 19 bases between the germline ends. CDR1 SQVTM and CDR2 ANQGSEA come from the germline V gene. This CDR3 reads CSTQGGIQSYTF. In nucleotides, the CDR3 is TGCAGCACCCAAGGCGGGATCCAAAGCTACACCTTC.

V is TRBV7-6 and J is TRBJ2-7, with a weak D call TRBD2 (5 bases). Germline CDR1 SGHVS, CDR2 FNYEAQ. V lost 5 bases to trimming and J lost 7 bases, with 24 bases between them. This CDR3 is 16 amino acids long. The CDR3 reads CASSPLGVGGWGEQYF. DNA of the CDR3: TGTGCCAGCAGCCCATTGGGAGTTGGAGGCTGGGGAGAGCAGTACTTC. Variable domain in full (rest from reference TRBV7-6 and TRBJ2-7): GAGVSQSPRYKVTKRGQDVALRCDPISGHVSLYWYRQALGQGPEFLTYFNYEAQQDKSGLPNDRFSAERPEGSISTLTIQRTEQRDSAMYRCASSPLGVGGWGEQYFGPGTRLTVT.

CDR3 nucleotide sequence: TGTGCCAGCAGCTTAAATGGTGGGTCCTACGAGCAGTACTTC. Its translation: CASSLNGGSYEQYF. This chain connects TRBV7-3 to TRBJ2-7, with D uncertain. The V end was cut by 1 base, the J end by 1 base, with 8 bases between. Germline loops: CDR1 SGHTA, CDR2 FQGTGA. The length of the CDR3 is 14 residues.

The gene calls are TRBV12-5 and TRBJ2-1; no clear D gene. The CDR3 consists of 14 residues. The germline V gene encodes CDR1 LGHNT and CDR2 FRNRAP. V was trimmed by 5 bases and J by 0 bases, leaving 8 bases between them. The CDR3 bases are TGTGCTAGTGGTCACCAGAACTCCTACAATGAGCAGTTCTTC. Its protein is CASGHQNSYNEQFF.

The chain is built from TRBV12-1 and TRBJ2-6; TRBD1, the D gene given by the table, was not confirmed from the DNA. TRBV12-1 is an annotated pseudogene. This CDR3 is built from 18 residues. CDR3 sequence: CASSGALIGQSRANVLTF. The CDR3 region has the DNA TGTGCCAGCAGCGGCGCACTTATAGGACAAAGTCGGGCCAACGTCCTGACTTTC.

V usage is TRBV7-9 and J usage is TRBJ1-1, with D possibly matching TRBD1 (6 bases). Germline CDR1 is SEHNR and CDR2 is FQNEAQ (reference sequence). V was shortened by 5 bases and J by 4 bases, with 17 bases between the two germline ends. This CDR3 has 15 residues. The CDR3 reads CASSPSMGGGTEAFF. The CDR3, as DNA: TGTGCCAGCAGCCCCTCGATGGGGGGCGGCACTGAAGCTTTCTTT.

The CDR3 DNA reads as TGTGCCAGCAGCCTAGCCAGGATCGTTAGAAAGACCTATGGCTACACCTTC. This codes for CASSLARIVRKTYGYTF. This rearrangement joins TRBV16 to TRBJ1-2, with D unresolved. The V and J ends lost 4 bases and 4 bases respectively, with 22 bases between them. The CDR3 extends over 17 amino acids. Germline CDR1 KGHSY, CDR2 FQNENV.

The chain employs TRBV28 and TRBJ1-5, with 7 bases identical to TRBD1. The CDR3 has 15 amino acids. The V gene end was trimmed by 3 bases and the J gene end by 6 bases; junction bases not matched to a gene: 8. Looked up from germline, CDR1 is MDHEN and CDR2 is SYDVKM. The chain's CDR3 is CASSLQDRDSQPQHF. Here the CDR3 DNA reads TGTGCCAGCAGTTTGCAAGACAGGGACAGTCAGCCCCAGCATTTT.